The present T cell receptor beta chain was sequenced within a study of blood T cell repertoires in COVID-19. Assay: immunoSEQ multiplex PCR; the TCRdb copy retains only in-frame clones and omits some. The sample shows a few hundred thousand clones, around 87% of them seen only once. The CDR3 has 13 amino acids. Germline-derived CDR1 and CDR2 are SNHLY and FYNNEI. Trimming cost V 2 bases and J 10 bases, with 11 bases left between them. Residents of about 25 US areas, aged about 18 to 95 years, made up the participants. Participants' reported clinical history set cohort assignment. Donors in Cohort 3 counted as recovered after two negative PCRs, clearance, or symptom resolution.

The sequence was collected from a man aged 25 to 40 who had recovered from COVID-19. The V gene is TRBV2, the J gene TRBJ1-4, with D uncertain. Sequences were obtained from PBMCs or T cells enriched from blood (not recorded which). The CDR3 here is CASSEREVGKLFF. As DNA, the CDR3 is TGTGCCAGCAGTGAACGAGAGGTTGGAAAACTGTTTTTT.